The T cell receptor beta chain described here comes from a study of OX40 agonist ivuxolimab in advanced cancers. Germline values: CDR1 SGDLS, CDR2 YYNGEE. The CDR3 has 15 amino acids. Deletions cut 4 bases from V and 2 bases from J, with 16 bases between. Measured with immunoSEQ multiplex PCR; TCRdb has only the in-frame clones, and not every one. The sample has tens of thousands of clones; around 91% are singletons. Patients who had autoimmune disease history or got systemic immunosuppression were left out. Blood got drawn at baseline, again on cycle 4 day 1, and then on cycle 7 day 1. The TCR originated in an adult with an advanced solid tumor such as melanoma, head and neck, liver or kidney cancer. Source: CD4+ or CD8+ T cells sorted from blood, taken in a trial of the OX40 agonist ivuxolimab. The J gene is TRBJ2-7, the V gene TRBV9; D might be TRBD2 (6 bases). CDR3 loop: CASSPRDFPPYEQYF. The CDR3, as DNA: TGTGCCAGCAGCCCTCGGGACTTCCCTCCCTACGAGCAGTACTTC.